This TCR beta chain came from a study of blood T cell repertoires in COVID-19 (dated by TCRdb to 2019 to 2021). Notes on the research overall: The collaborator samples originated in the United States, Italy and Spain and spanned the acute and convalescent phases of COVID-19. The material from the prospective study consisted of cDNA or gDNA derived from T cells, B-cell-depleted T cells, or PBMCs. Subjects who had been exposed to COVID-19, were actively infected with it, or had recovered from it provided the deeply sampled blood TCRbeta repertoires that made up the dataset. The repertoires were released in a freely available public database meant as a resource for research on the immune response to SARS-CoV-2. Samples were obtained from the ongoing ImmuneRACE study (first 160 participants) and from some 1,300 subjects provided by 6 global collaborators. Sample metadata almost always included a de-identified subject ID, COVID-19 status, age in years and sex. Where available, HLA class I and class II types were taken from metadata supplied by the sample provider and were not determined by assay-based typing.

Overall results and qualifications from the work: Clinical and demographic metadata were provided uncurated, with the amount varying by source and participant.

TCRbeta CDR3 regions were amplified from genomic DNA using the immunoSEQ Assay, a bias-controlled multiplex PCR. The paper's data handling went like this. Nucleated cell counts per sample were estimated from amplification of reference gene primers within the assay. Sequence reads were collapsed and filtered to measure the absolute abundance of every unique TCRbeta CDR3 rearrangement. For each sample, productive Simpson clonality was calculated as the square root of Simpson's diversity index over productive rearrangements. TCRdb carries this immuneACCESS record with in-frame sequences only. Its versions omit some clonotypes, under half of them owing to an unresolved V gene in the studies checked, with the rest unexplained. The D gene and trimming were derived from the DNA, and the V and J assignments and clone size from that table. A total of some 220,000 clones appear in this sample, around three quarters of them only once. About 7% of the sample lies in the top ten.

Each collaborating institution followed its own protocols to collect whole blood in K2EDTA tubes. For TCRbeta analysis, collaborator samples were shipped as frozen whole blood, as isolated PBMCs, or as DNA extracted from either sample type. There are many counts of this clone. Its target antigen remains unknown. No much larger clonotype is one base removed from it; base qualities were not supplied. Inclusive of the bounding cysteine and phenylalanine, the CDR3 is 14 residues long. The entry retains the CDR3 DNA only, 42 bases that are in frame from base 1. Trimming takes 3 bases from V and 0 bases from J, and the germline ends sit 9 bases apart. The germline V gene gives CDR1 as ENHRY and CDR2 as SYGVKD.

The receptor comes from a woman aged 70-85 years with acute or convalescent COVID-19. The chain is encoded by TRBV10-3 joined to TRBJ2-7; TRBD1 is a weak D gene call, 5 bases matching. Sequenced sample: peripheral blood. The nucleotides are TGTGCCATCAGTGATATAGGGGCCTCCTACGAGCAGTACTTC. Translated, this gives CAISDIGASYEQYF.